This T cell receptor beta chain was captured in a study of spatial heterogeneity in lung cancer. Study as a whole: The donor population consisted of some 67 patients with untreated, early-stage non-small cell lung cancer. In cases with available follow-up PBMC samples, these were sequenced at a median of approximately 2 years after resection.

This clonotype was picked up many times. Carried by each TCR cDNA molecule was a unique molecular identifier. Each CDR3 protein gets one entry after TCRdb re-called the 5' RACE reads with MiXCR. The sample lists 35,000 to 45,000 distinct CDR3 sequences, 20% to 25% occurring once. The time point denotes: blood at routine non-recurrence follow-up after resection. Germline V CDR1 and CDR2: MNHEY, SVGAGI. V lost 6 bases and J lost 4, with 6 bases in between. This CDR3 spans 12 amino acids. The sequence came from a female donor with early-stage non-small cell lung cancer. This material consisted of PBMCs, taken at follow-up. The genes are TRBV6-5 and TRBJ2-2; D remains ambiguous. DNA for the CDR3: TGTGCCAGCAGACCTAGCACCGGGGAGCTGTTTTTT. Its protein product is CASRPSTGELFF.